This T cell receptor (beta chain) stems from a study of T cell repertoires in cytomegalovirus infection. For the study at large: Indications came from public TCR beta signatures; they pointed to CMV infection and to a matching HLA type.

TCRdb used MiXCR to reprocess the reads, holding one entry per CDR3 protein. The sample includes 150,000 or so distinct CDR3 sequences, over 25% of them seen just once. The V gene's germline CDR1 is SGHAT and CDR2 FQDESV (reference sequence). This CDR3 has 15 residues. J gave up 0 bases and V 5 bases, and 5 bases lay outside the gene matches. This clonotype showed up many times. Its antigen is currently unknown. The chain uses TRBV11-1 and TRBJ2-3; 7 bases align to TRBD2. This receptor was identified in a human donor in good health (CMV status not recorded). Some clones in this sample may be carry-over from other donors' samples. This material consisted of CD8+ T cells from cultured PBMCs, taken from culture after CMV antigen stimulation. The CDR3 nucleotides are TGTGCCAGCAGCCTAAGCGGGGAGAGCACAGATACGCAGTATTTT. This sequence encodes CASSLSGESTDTQYF.